What follows are 7 T cell receptor beta chains derived from one specimen sequenced in a study of cytomegalovirus exposure and HLA in healthy donors. 13 Jbeta primers and 60 Vbeta primers were used for the PCR. Assay used: immunoSEQ multiplex PCR; TCRdb lists only in-frame clones, some missing. The sample lists some 180,000 clones, about three quarters occurring once. Source material: PBMCs. Every receptor here comes from a woman in her fifties or sixties in good health and CMV-seropositive.

This clone was observed a single time. The CDR3 DNA reads as TGTGCCAGCAGCTTAGAAGTCCCGGTGAGGAATGAGCAGTTCTTC. Protein sequence: CASSLEVPVRNEQFF. The V call is TRBV7-9, the J call TRBJ2-1; D gene unclear. The CDR3 is 15 residues long. Trimming cost V 1 base and J 7 bases, with 14 bases left between them. Germline values: CDR1 SEHNR, CDR2 FQNEAQ (reference sequence).

The chain employs TRBV27 and TRBJ1-4; maybe TRBD1 (5 bases). Germline V gene lookup returns CDR1 MNHEY and CDR2 SMNVEV (reference sequence). Trimming shortened V by 6 bases and J by 8 bases, and 10 bases separated the two germline ends. This CDR3 contains 12 residues. CDR3 DNA sequence: TGTGCCAGCAGCCACCGACAGGAAAAACTGTTTTTT. This translates into CASSHRQEKLFF.

J is TRBJ1-5 and V is TRBV6-1; no clear D gene. Trimming took off 1 base at V and 5 bases at J, with 18 bases between the two ends. The V gene's germline CDR1 is MNHNS and CDR2 SASEGT. This CDR3 contains 17 residues. CDR3 DNA sequence: TGTGCCAGCAGTGAAGGGGGAATCAGGACGGACTATCAGCCCCAGCATTTT. Residues: CASSEGGIRTDYQPQHF.

With regard to this clone: Other DNA sequences of this sample code for an identical CDR3. This chain connects TRBV2 to TRBJ2-3; D is unclear. Per germline, CDR1 SNHLY and CDR2 FYNNEI. Trimming pared 6 bases from V and 2 bases from J, leaving 3 bases between. CDR3 length: 11 amino acids. CDR3 protein: CASSYTDTQYF. CDR3 bases: TGTGCCAGCAGCTACACAGATACGCAGTATTTT. Based on the CDR3 plus reference TRBV2 and TRBJ2-3, the full variable domain is EPEVTQTPSHQVTQMGQEVILRCVPISNHLYFYWYRQILGQKVEFLVSFYNNEISEKSEIFDDQFSVERPDGSNFTLKIRSTKLEDSAMYFCASSYTDTQYFGPGTRLTVL.

The chain joins TRBV19 to TRBJ2-2, with TRBD2 as a possible D gene (6 bases). CDR1 is LNHDA and CDR2 is SQIVND in the germline V gene (reference sequence). Trimming removed 6 bases at V and 7 bases at J, with 21 bases between. The CDR3 runs to 16 residues. Here the CDR3 reads CASRANGGIKIGELFF. The DNA for the CDR3 is TGTGCCAGTAGAGCAAATGGCGGGATTAAAATCGGGGAGCTGTTTTTT.

This chain joins TRBV27 and TRBJ2-7, with D possibly matching TRBD1 (5 bases). The CDR3 loop spans 15 amino acids. Germline CDR1 is MNHEY and CDR2 is SMNVEV (reference sequence). Trimming cost V 0 bases and J 1 base, with 10 bases left between them. This CDR3 reads CASSLSTAHSYEQYF. The CDR3 bases are TGTGCCAGCAGTTTATCGACAGCTCATTCCTACGAGCAGTACTTC.

This clone was picked up one time. The chain recombines TRBV20-1 with TRBJ1-1; 7 nucleotides match TRBD1. The CDR3 totals 11 residues. Germline V CDR1 and CDR2: DFQATT, SNEGSKA (reference sequence). The CDR3 nucleotides read TGCACCTACAGGGGGAACACTGAAGCTTTCTTT. Its translation is CTYRGNTEAFF.